Listed below are T cell receptor beta chains from one sample, sequenced in a study of Graves' ophthalmopathy and Graves' hyperthyroidism. MiXCR, applied by TCRdb to the multiplex PCR reads, yields one record per CDR3 protein. This sample has some 390,000 distinct CDR3 sequences, with about 17% found just once. The material sequenced was peripheral blood. The receptors originated from a woman aged 18-35 years with Graves' ophthalmopathy. Each CDR3 is given with its conserved first and last residue. A D gene is named only where the DNA matches it firmly. Not all rows give a size; the values are once, few, many and, for expanded clones, a class.

V gene: TRBV11-1
J gene: TRBJ2-7
clone size: few
D gene: TRBD1
CDR3 protein: CASSLYPGQGTYEQYF
CDR3 DNA: TGTGCCAGCAGCTTATATCCGGGACAGGGGACCTACGAGCAGTACTTC

V gene: TRBV6-1
J gene: TRBJ1-5
clone size: .
D gene: .
CDR3 protein: CASSEGRMRRDQPQHF
CDR3 DNA: TGTGCCAGCAGTGAAGGAAGAATGAGACGAGATCAGCCCCAGCATTTT

V gene: TRBV6-1
J gene: TRBJ1-5
clone size: many
D gene: TRBD1
CDR3 protein: CASTTGGRLINQPQHF
CDR3 DNA: TGTGCCAGCACAACAGGGGGCAGGTTGATCAATCAGCCCCAGCATTTT

V gene: TRBV7-3
J gene: TRBJ1-1
clone size: few
D gene: .
CDR3 protein: CASSSKGGGTEAFF
CDR3 DNA: TGTGCCAGCAGCTCCAAGGGAGGTGGGACTGAAGCTTTCTTT

V gene: TRBV18
J gene: TRBJ2-7
clone size: many
D gene: TRBD2
CDR3 protein: CASSPGTSGALMEQYF
CDR3 DNA: TGTGCCAGCTCACCTGGGACTAGCGGGGCCCTTATGGAGCAGTACTTC

V gene: TRBV6-2/TRBV6-3
J gene: TRBJ1-5
clone size: many
D gene: .
CDR3 protein: CASSSHVGVSNQPQHF
CDR3 DNA: TGTGCCAGCAGTTCCCATGTGGGGGTGAGCAATCAGCCCCAGCATTTT

V gene: TRBV7-2
J gene: TRBJ2-5
clone size: many
D gene: .
CDR3 protein: CASSFPGEQETQYF
CDR3 DNA: TGTGCCAGCAGTTTTCCGGGGGAACAAGAGACCCAGTACTTC

V gene: TRBV6-5
J gene: TRBJ2-7
clone size: many
D gene: .
CDR3 protein: CASSPDPSSYEQYF
CDR3 DNA: TGTGCCAGCAGTCCTGACCCAAGCTCCTACGAGCAGTACTTC

V gene: TRBV19
J gene: TRBJ1-2
clone size: many
D gene: .
CDR3 protein: CASSTGGEGNYGYTF
CDR3 DNA: TGTGCCAGTAGTACGGGGGGCGAAGGCAACTATGGCTACACCTTC

V gene: TRBV7-6
J gene: TRBJ1-1
clone size: .
D gene: .
CDR3 protein: CASSLESGSNTEAFF
CDR3 DNA: TGTGCCAGCAGCTTAGAGTCAGGATCTAACACTGAAGCTTTCTTT

V gene: TRBV28
J gene: TRBJ2-5
clone size: .
D gene: .
CDR3 protein: CASSFRRFHQETQYF
CDR3 DNA: TGTGCCAGCAGTTTCCGCCGATTCCACCAAGAGACCCAGTACTTC

V gene: TRBV9
J gene: TRBJ1-6
clone size: once
D gene: .
CDR3 protein: CASSVGLGSPLHF
CDR3 DNA: TGTGCCAGCAGCGTAGGACTAGGCTCACCCCTCCACTTT

V gene: TRBV6-5
J gene: TRBJ1-1
clone size: many
D gene: TRBD1
CDR3 protein: CASSYTPGGTEAFF
CDR3 DNA: TGTGCCAGCAGTTACACTCCAGGGGGAACTGAAGCTTTCTTT

V gene: TRBV20-1
J gene: TRBJ2-7
clone size: many
D gene: TRBD1
CDR3 protein: CSANLDRVEEQYF
CDR3 DNA: TGCAGTGCTAACCTGGACAGGGTGGAGGAGCAGTACTTC

V gene: TRBV30
J gene: TRBJ1-1
clone size: many
D gene: .
CDR3 protein: CAWSVRNEASF
CDR3 DNA: TGTGCCTGGAGTGTACGGAATGAAGCTTCCTTT

V gene: TRBV6-5
J gene: TRBJ1-2
clone size: many
D gene: TRBD1
CDR3 protein: CASSYRAGGLGYTF
CDR3 DNA: TGTGCCAGCAGTTACAGGGCAGGGGGCCTTGGCTACACCTTC

V gene: TRBV15
J gene: TRBJ1-1
clone size: many
D gene: .
CDR3 protein: CATSRERGEPEAFF
CDR3 DNA: TGTGCCACCAGCAGAGAACGAGGGGAGCCTGAAGCTTTCTTT

V gene: TRBV4-3
J gene: TRBJ1-6
clone size: many
D gene: TRBD1
CDR3 protein: CASSQTGGHNSPLHF
CDR3 DNA: TGCGCCAGCAGCCAAACAGGGGGTCATAATTCACCCCTCCACTTT

V gene: TRBV4-3
J gene: TRBJ2-7
clone size: many
D gene: TRBD2
CDR3 protein: CASSQDRTGTTSYEQYF
CDR3 DNA: TGCGCCAGCAGCCAAGACCGGACCGGGACTACCTCATACGAGCAGTACTTC

V gene: TRBV11-1
J gene: TRBJ2-7
clone size: many
D gene: TRBD1
CDR3 protein: CASSPGTALSSYEQYF
CDR3 DNA: TGTGCCAGCAGCCCTGGGACAGCCCTAAGCTCCTACGAGCAGTACTTC

V gene: TRBV6-1
J gene: TRBJ1-3
clone size: .
D gene: .
CDR3 protein: CASRDGSAGNTIYF
CDR3 DNA: TGTGCCAGCAGGGACGGTTCCGCTGGAAACACCATATATTTT

V gene: TRBV6-1
J gene: TRBJ1-1
clone size: .
D gene: .
CDR3 protein: CASTRVTEAFF
CDR3 DNA: TGTGCCAGCACAAGGGTAACTGAAGCTTTCTTT

V gene: TRBV7-9
J gene: TRBJ1-5
clone size: many
D gene: .
CDR3 protein: CASSSTSGPQIDSNQPQHF
CDR3 DNA: TGTGCCAGCAGCTCCACTTCGGGACCCCAGATTGATAGCAATCAGCCCCAGCATTTT

V gene: TRBV5-1
J gene: TRBJ1-1
clone size: .
D gene: .
CDR3 protein: CASSFDGTENTEAFF
CDR3 DNA: TGCGCCAGCAGCTTTGACGGGACGGAGAACACTGAAGCTTTCTTT

V gene: TRBV10-3
J gene: TRBJ2-7
clone size: many
D gene: .
CDR3 protein: CAIRTSSYEQYF
CDR3 DNA: TGTGCCATCAGGACTAGTTCCTACGAGCAGTACTTC

V gene: TRBV4-2
J gene: TRBJ2-4
clone size: .
D gene: .
CDR3 protein: CASSLQTVGRDITKNIQYF
CDR3 DNA: TGTGCCAGCAGCCTTCAGACGGTCGGGCGGGATATTACCAAAAACATTCAGTACTTC

V gene: TRBV28
J gene: TRBJ1-1
clone size: many
D gene: .
CDR3 protein: CASSLGVEAFF
CDR3 DNA: TGTGCCAGCAGCTTGGGGGTGGAAGCTTTCTTT

V gene: TRBV10-2
J gene: TRBJ2-5
clone size: many
D gene: .
CDR3 protein: CASNPGMMKETQYF
CDR3 DNA: TGCGCCAGCAACCCGGGCATGATGAAAGAGACCCAGTACTTC

V gene: TRBV15
J gene: TRBJ1-2
clone size: many
D gene: .
CDR3 protein: CATSRTISPWGGTTYGYTF
CDR3 DNA: TGTGCCACCAGCAGAACAATTTCTCCCTGGGGCGGGACGACCTATGGCTACACCTTC

V gene: TRBV2
J gene: TRBJ2-7
clone size: many
D gene: .
CDR3 protein: CASSDSSGSYEQYF
CDR3 DNA: TGTGCCAGCAGTGATAGTTCTGGCTCCTACGAGCAGTACTTC

V gene: TRBV10-3
J gene: TRBJ1-1
clone size: .
D gene: .
CDR3 protein: CAIRKTMGLGDTEAFF
CDR3 DNA: TGTGCCATCAGGAAAACAATGGGGTTGGGGGACACTGAAGCTTTCTTT

V gene: TRBV6-2/TRBV6-3
J gene: TRBJ2-4
clone size: many
D gene: .
CDR3 protein: CASSAPGVAKNIQYF
CDR3 DNA: TGTGCCAGCAGTGCCCCGGGGGTAGCCAAAAACATTCAGTACTTC

V gene: TRBV11-2
J gene: TRBJ2-2
clone size: many
D gene: .
CDR3 protein: CASSWSVGPNTGELFF
CDR3 DNA: TGTGCCAGCAGCTGGTCTGTCGGCCCGAACACCGGGGAGCTGTTTTTT

V gene: TRBV4-2
J gene: TRBJ1-2
clone size: .
D gene: .
CDR3 protein: CASSHAYGGADGYTF
CDR3 DNA: TGTGCCAGCAGCCACGCATACGGGGGGGCGGACGGCTACACCTTC

V gene: TRBV28
J gene: TRBJ2-7
clone size: many
D gene: .
CDR3 protein: CASSVPYEQYF
CDR3 DNA: TGTGCCAGCAGTGTCCCTTACGAGCAGTACTTC

V gene: TRBV6-4
J gene: TRBJ2-1
clone size: .
D gene: TRBD2
CDR3 protein: CASSDSTSGSNEQFF
CDR3 DNA: TGTGCCAGCAGTGACTCGACTAGCGGGAGCAATGAGCAGTTCTTC

V gene: TRBV27
J gene: TRBJ1-2
clone size: many
D gene: .
CDR3 protein: CASSLGSNYGYTF
CDR3 DNA: TGTGCCAGCAGTTTAGGGTCTAACTATGGCTACACCTTC

V gene: TRBV28
J gene: TRBJ1-1
clone size: .
D gene: .
CDR3 protein: CASSPGSLKTEVFF
CDR3 DNA: TGTGCCAGCAGTCCAGGGAGTCTAAAGACTGAAGTTTTCTTT

V gene: TRBV28
J gene: TRBJ1-5
clone size: many
D gene: .
CDR3 protein: CASSPDRLYQPQHF
CDR3 DNA: TGTGCCAGCAGTCCGGACAGATTATATCAGCCCCAGCATTTT

V gene: TRBV7-2
J gene: TRBJ2-7
clone size: many
D gene: .
CDR3 protein: CASSDPRGGPRYEQYF
CDR3 DNA: TGTGCCAGCAGCGACCCCAGAGGGGGACCTCGCTACGAGCAGTACTTC

V gene: TRBV13
J gene: TRBJ2-4
clone size: many
D gene: .
CDR3 protein: CASRKQGAKNIQYF
CDR3 DNA: TGTGCCAGCAGGAAACAGGGTGCCAAAAACATTCAGTACTTC

V gene: TRBV12-3/TRBV12-4
J gene: TRBJ1-1
clone size: many
D gene: .
CDR3 protein: CASSPANRASTEAFF
CDR3 DNA: TGTGCCAGCAGTCCCGCGAACAGGGCGAGTACTGAAGCTTTCTTT

V gene: TRBV9
J gene: TRBJ1-1
clone size: many
D gene: .
CDR3 protein: CASSPGHMTSGGFGTEAFF
CDR3 DNA: TGTGCCAGCAGCCCGGGTCATATGACTAGTGGTGGATTTGGCACTGAAGCTTTCTTT

V gene: TRBV29-1
J gene: TRBJ2-6
clone size: many
D gene: TRBD1
CDR3 protein: CSVAGTGVSGANVLTF
CDR3 DNA: TGCAGCGTAGCCGGGACAGGGGTGTCCGGGGCCAACGTCCTGACTTTC

V gene: TRBV12-3/TRBV12-4
J gene: TRBJ2-5
clone size: .
D gene: TRBD2
CDR3 protein: CASSWTSGGKETQYF
CDR3 DNA: TGTGCCAGCAGTTGGACTAGCGGGGGTAAAGAGACCCAGTACTTC

V gene: TRBV11-2
J gene: TRBJ2-7
clone size: many
D gene: .
CDR3 protein: CASSLEVRATSYEQYF
CDR3 DNA: TGTGCCAGCAGCTTAGAGGTCAGGGCGACGTCCTACGAGCAGTACTTC

V gene: TRBV12-3/TRBV12-4
J gene: TRBJ1-1
clone size: many
D gene: .
CDR3 protein: CASTTIGWDTEAFF
CDR3 DNA: TGTGCCAGCACTACAATTGGGTGGGACACTGAAGCTTTCTTT

V gene: TRBV5-1
J gene: TRBJ2-7
clone size: many
D gene: TRBD2
CDR3 protein: CASSFSGEGYEQYF
CDR3 DNA: TGCGCCAGCAGCTTTAGCGGGGAGGGGTACGAGCAGTACTTC

V gene: TRBV12-3/TRBV12-4
J gene: TRBJ2-7
clone size: many
D gene: TRBD1
CDR3 protein: CASRLQGSEQYF
CDR3 DNA: TGTGCCAGCAGACTACAGGGGAGCGAGCAGTACTTC